Presented here are 21 T cell receptor beta chains from one specimen sequenced in a study of vaccination and CD4 T cells after COVID-19. Their target antigens are unknown. As for treatment: roughly 11-day PBMC culture with coronavirus spike peptide pools or control peptides (ViraFEST assay). CD4+ T-cell collection from the unexposed donor predated the COVID-19 pandemic (2011-2018). The Oncomine TCR Beta short-read assay sequenced DNA from cultured CD4+ T cells. Extraction of genomic DNA was performed on cultured CD4+ T cells. TCRdb reprocessed the PCR reads with MiXCR, giving one entry per CDR3 protein. Here the sample spans approximately 9,400 distinct CDR3 sequences, about 30% being singletons. Sequenced: CD4+ T cells from blood, cultured in vitro. The source is a human donor in good health.

The chain employs TRBV20-1 and TRBJ1-2, with 9 bases lining up with TRBD1. Germline V gene data show CDR1 as DFQATT and CDR2 as SNEGSKA (reference sequence). Losses at the gene ends were 3 bases for V and 4 bases for J; bases not matched to a gene: 6. This CDR3 is built from 14 residues. The CDR3 loop reads CSASTGGASYGYTF. The CDR3 DNA sequence: TGCAGTGCTAGTACAGGGGGCGCGTCCTATGGCTACACCTTC.

The chain is built from TRBV5-1 and TRBJ2-2; 8 bases fit TRBD1. The length of the CDR3 is 15 residues. Losses at the gene ends were 4 bases for V and 6 bases for J; bases not matched to a gene: 8. CDR1 is SGHRS and CDR2 is YFSETQ in the germline V gene. The CDR3 DNA follows: TGCGCCAGCAGCGCCCAGGACAGGGTGGCCGGGGAGCTGTTTTTT. It codes for CASSAQDRVAGELFF.

This clonotype occurred a few times. The chain has TRBV2 and TRBJ1-5; D call uncertain. The germline CDR1 and CDR2 sequences are SNHLY and FYNNEI. Trimming shortened V by 5 bases and J by 7 bases, and 15 bases separated the two germline ends. The CDR3 runs to 14 residues. CDR3 in amino acids: CASSSTGSGQPQHF. The CDR3 bases are TGTGCCAGCAGTTCCACCGGGTCCGGGCAGCCCCAGCATTTT.

This clonotype was seen a few times. The V and J genes are TRBV20-1 and TRBJ1-5, with D maybe TRBD1 (5 bases). Deletions cut 0 bases from V and 0 bases from J, with 12 bases between. The CDR3 is 16 residues long. Germline V gene sequence: CDR1 DFQATT, CDR2 SNEGSKA (reference sequence). The CDR3, as DNA: TGCAGTGCTAGAGATTGGGGGGGGAATAGCAATCAGCCCCAGCATTTT. Protein: CSARDWGGNSNQPQHF.

This sequence joins TRBV6-5 and TRBJ2-6, with D maybe TRBD1 (5 bases). V lost 3 bases, J lost 2 bases, and 11 bases lay in between. The CDR3 has 16 residues. Germline CDR1 reads MNHEY; CDR2 reads SVGAGI. The DNA of the CDR3 is TGTGCCAGCAGTTATACCCCAGGGACTGGGGCCAACGTCCTGACTTTC. Its protein is CASSYTPGTGANVLTF.

This clonotype was picked up a small number of times. The chain carries TRBV20-1 and TRBJ2-2, with 12 positions matching TRBD1. CDR1 DFQATT and CDR2 SNEGSKA come from the germline V gene (reference sequence). V lost 6 bases to trimming and J lost 4 bases; unmatched junction nucleotides: 3. This CDR3 is 14 amino acids long. CDR3 sequence: CSAGTGGITGELFF. CDR3 nucleotides: TGCAGTGCCGGGACAGGGGGCATCACCGGGGAGCTGTTTTTT.

This clonotype was detected only a few times. The J gene is TRBJ2-7, the V gene TRBV25-1; 7 nucleotides match TRBD2. With 3 bases clipped from V and 2 bases from J, the junction kept 7 bases outside the gene matches. Germline assignment: CDR1 MGHDK and CDR2 SYGVNS. The CDR3 is 15 residues long. This CDR3 is CASSDWASGPYEQYF. Written as DNA, the CDR3 is TGTGCCAGCAGTGATTGGGCTAGCGGTCCCTACGAGCAGTACTTC.

In the case of this clonotype: Sequence at one end of the junction differs from germline and may be a read error. The chain combines TRBV7-2 with TRBJ1-6, with 7 bases lining up with TRBD1. Germline-derived CDR1 and CDR2 are SGHTA and FQGNSA. This CDR3 has 15 residues. CDR3 in amino acids: CVSSLDRSYNSPLHF. CDR3 DNA sequence: TGTGTCAGCAGTTTGGACAGGTCGTATAATTCACCCCTCCACTTT.

There are a few counts of this clonotype. This chain links TRBV20-1 with TRBJ1-2, with TRBD1 as a possible D gene (5 bases). Germline CDR1 DFQATT, CDR2 SNEGSKA (reference sequence). Deletions cut 3 bases from V and 12 bases from J, with 17 bases between. This CDR3 has 12 residues. The CDR3 DNA reads as TGCAGTGCTAGTCTGGGGCTCCCTGGGGACACCTTC. It specifies CSASLGLPGDTF.

V is TRBV14 and J is TRBJ1-2; 7 nucleotides match TRBD1. This CDR3 contains 15 residues. J was trimmed by 2 bases and V by 0 bases; bases with no gene match: 3. Per the germline V gene, CDR1 is SGHDN and CDR2 is FVKESK. CDR3 loop: CASSQDLTGNYGYTF. In DNA form, the CDR3 reads TGTGCCAGCAGCCAAGACCTGACAGGGAACTATGGCTACACCTTC.

The J gene is TRBJ2-2, the V gene TRBV19; the match to TRBD2 covers 7 bases. Germline V lookup: CDR1 LNHDA, CDR2 SQIVND (reference sequence). The CDR3 contains 15 residues. Trimming cost V 4 bases and J 5 bases; bases outside gene matches: 7. CDR3 residues: CASSKLAPGTGELFF. CDR3 nucleotides: TGTGCCAGTAGTAAACTAGCGCCGGGAACCGGGGAGCTGTTTTTT.

This sequence joins TRBV6-2 or TRBV6-3 and TRBJ2-1, with 8 bases matching TRBD1. Per the germline V gene, CDR1 is MNHEY and CDR2 is SVGEGT. The CDR3 covers 12 residues. The V and J ends lost 4 bases and 8 bases, in that order; junction bases with no gene match: 1. Here the CDR3 DNA reads TGTGCCAGCAGTTGGACAGGGTATGAGCAGTTCTTC. This sequence encodes CASSWTGYEQFF.

V gene TRBV30 combines with J gene TRBJ1-1; D remains unclear. Germline CDR1 GTSNPN, CDR2 SVGIG (reference sequence). The CDR3 sequence is 13 residues long. V lost 3 bases and J 1 base, leaving 9 bases between the germline ends. The CDR3 DNA is TGTGCCTGGAGGCAACGCAAGAACACTGAAGCTTTCTTT. Translated: CAWRQRKNTEAFF.

CDR3 amino acids: CASSAWGNQPQHF. The CDR3 DNA reads as TGTGCCAGCAGTGCATGGGGCAATCAGCCCCAGCATTTT. The chain employs TRBV28 and TRBJ1-5; D gene unclear. Germline assignment: CDR1 MDHEN and CDR2 SYDVKM. Deletions cut 5 bases from V and 2 bases from J, with 7 bases between. There are 13 residues in the CDR3. The full variable domain, its missing parts supplied by reference TRBV28 and TRBJ1-5, is DVKVTQSSRYLVKRTGEKVFLECVQDMDHENMFWYRQDPGLGLRLIYFSYDVKMKEKGDIPEGYSVSREKKERFSLILESASTNQTSMYLCASSAWGNQPQHFGDGTRLSIL.

This clonotype has just one count. This chain uses TRBV18 with TRBJ2-7; 12 bases align to TRBD2. Per the germline V gene, CDR1 is KGHSH and CDR2 is LQKENI. CDR3 length: 15 residues. V shed 6 bases, J shed 6 bases, and the junction held 9 bases outside the gene matches. The CDR3 loop reads CASSPLGLAGSEQYF. The CDR3 DNA follows: TGTGCCAGCTCGCCTCTAGGACTAGCGGGAAGCGAGCAGTACTTC.

The J gene is TRBJ2-7, the V gene TRBV4-1; TRBD2 matches 7 bases. V shed 0 bases and J 7 bases; nucleotides not matched to a gene: 12. Per germline, CDR1 MGHRA and CDR2 YSYEKL. This CDR3 spans 16 amino acids. DNA for the CDR3: TGCGCCAGCAGCCAAGATTCGGCGGGAGTAGCGGGTGAGCAGTACTTC. Protein: CASSQDSAGVAGEQYF.

CDR3 sequence reads: CASSFTAVDTQYF. The CDR3 bases are TGTGCCAGCAGTTTCACCGCTGTAGATACGCAGTATTTT. The rearrangement joins TRBV28 to TRBJ2-3, with D unclear. The CDR3 has 13 residues. Deletions cut 3 bases from V and 5 bases from J, with 9 bases between. CDR1 MDHEN and CDR2 SYDVKM come from the germline V gene.

The CDR3 DNA sequence: TGTGCCACCAGTGATTTCGAGACAGGGGGAGAACGGGGCGGGGAGCTGTTTTTT. Encoded protein: CATSDFETGGERGGELFF. V usage is TRBV24-1 and J usage is TRBJ2-2, with 9 bases fitting TRBD1. The CDR3 covers 18 residues. J gave up 7 bases and V 1 base, and 12 bases lay outside the gene matches. The V gene's germline CDR1 is KGHDR and CDR2 SFDVKD.

The J gene is TRBJ1-6, the V gene TRBV7-6; no definite D call. The V end lost 2 bases, the J end lost 14 bases, and 13 bases lay between the germline ends. CDR1 SGHVS and CDR2 FNYEAQ come from the germline V gene. The CDR3 is made up of 13 amino acids. The chain's CDR3 is CASSLNWSFSLHF. The DNA for the CDR3 is TGTGCCAGCAGCTTAAATTGGTCTTTCTCCCTCCACTTT.

V and J are TRBV10-3 and TRBJ2-3; weak D call: TRBD1 (6 bases). V was shortened by 2 bases and J by 0 bases, with 15 bases between the two germline ends. Looked up from germline, CDR1 is ENHRY and CDR2 is SYGVKD. This CDR3 spans 17 amino acids. The CDR3 region is CAISEGQGKTSTDTQYF. CDR3 coding DNA: TGTGCCATCAGTGAGGGCCAGGGGAAAACTAGCACAGATACGCAGTATTTT.

This chain links TRBV7-3 with TRBJ2-5; weak D call: TRBD1 (5 bases). Looked up from germline, CDR1 is SGHTA and CDR2 is FQGTGA. The CDR3 extends over 16 amino acids. V was cut by 1 base and J by 0 bases, with 12 bases left in between. DNA of the CDR3: TGTGCCAGCAGCTTAAGGACACTGGGCTACCAAGAGACCCAGTACTTC. This translates into CASSLRTLGYQETQYF.